This T cell receptor beta chain was identified in a study of T-cell reconstitution after alpha-beta-depleted transplantation in children. Library preparation (for TCRbeta) was performed with unique molecular identifiers. Each CDR3 protein is one row after TCRdb ran MiXCR on the PCR reads. This table holds about 460,000 distinct CDR3 sequences, about an eighth found once. This clonotype has only a few counts. The CDR3 extends over 18 amino acids. In germline, CDR1 is MNHEY, CDR2 SMNVEV (reference sequence). The V gene end was trimmed by 5 bases and the J gene end by 7 bases; junction bases not matched to a gene: 17.

The source material was PBMCs, mostly from graft donor cells, sampled 180 days after TCRalphabeta/CD19-depleted stem cell transplant. The clonotype was recovered from a female patient aged 2-10 years who had a stem cell transplant for aplastic anemia, so the T cells may come from the graft donor. This chain uses TRBV27 with TRBJ2-1, with 10 nucleotides matching TRBD2. The CDR3 spells CASSNSAGGPARGNEQFF. In nucleotides, the CDR3 is TGTGCCAGCAGTAACTCAGCGGGAGGGCCGGCCCGGGGGAATGAGCAGTTCTTC.